The next 16 T cell receptor beta chains were all read from a single sample in a study of CD8 T cells in Susac syndrome. An input of about 0.5 to 1 ug of RNA was subjected to reverse transcription using random hexamers. A single record per CDR3 protein comes from TCRdb applying MiXCR to the immunoSEQ multiplex PCR reads. Among about 130,000 distinct CDR3 sequences listed, more than 75% were seen once. Sequencing was done on a sample of CD8+ T cells from PBMCs. These TCRs come from a human donor with multiple sclerosis.

This chain uses TRBV7-9 with TRBJ1-6; maybe TRBD1 (5 bases). The germline V gene encodes CDR1 SEHNR and CDR2 FQNEAQ (reference sequence). This CDR3 has 13 residues. The ends were cut back, 7 bases at V and 7 bases at J, with 11 bases in the middle. The DNA of the CDR3 is TGTGCCAGCAATGGCGGGGGAAATTCACCCCTCCACTTT. This gives the protein CASNGGGNSPLHF.

The J gene is TRBJ2-1, the V gene TRBV24-1; 8 positions match TRBD2. The germline CDR1 and CDR2 sequences are KGHDR and SFDVKD. CDR3 length equals 15 residues. V was pared by 3 bases and J by 5 bases, with 5 bases of the junction left unmatched. This CDR3 is CATSDTGLDHNEQFF. DNA of the CDR3: TGTGCCACCAGTGATACGGGACTAGACCACAATGAGCAGTTCTTC.

The chain uses TRBV29-1 and TRBJ2-7; 8 nucleotides agree with TRBD2. The germline gives CDR1 SQVTM, CDR2 ANQGSEA. The CDR3 length is 16 residues. V trimming: 0 bases; J trimming: 7 bases; junction bases outside the gene matches: 14. The CDR3 spells CSVEDSLAGGLGEQYF. The CDR3 nucleotides are TGCAGCGTTGAAGATTCCCTAGCGGGTGGGCTCGGGGAGCAGTACTTC.

The rearrangement joins TRBV20-1 to TRBJ2-2, with 10 positions matching TRBD2. Trimming at V came to 2 bases and at J to 3 bases, leaving 6 bases not matched to a gene. This CDR3 spans 16 amino acids. CDR1 and CDR2 (germline): DFQATT, SNEGSKA (reference sequence). Written as DNA, the CDR3 is TGCAGTGCTAGAAGTCTAGCGGGAGAAGACACCGGGGAGCTGTTTTTT. It encodes CSARSLAGEDTGELFF.

The chain couples TRBV2 to TRBJ2-7; maybe TRBD2 (6 bases). The V gene's germline CDR1 is SNHLY and CDR2 FYNNEI. This CDR3 is 14 amino acids long. V was trimmed by 7 bases and J by 4 bases, leaving 17 bases between them. CDR3 region: CASKLAGGLYEQYF. For the CDR3, the DNA is TGTGCCAGCAAGCTCGCCGGGGGTTTGTACGAGCAGTACTTC.

The chain employs TRBV6-5 and TRBJ2-5, with D possibly being TRBD1 (6 bases). V lost 4 bases and J 5 bases, leaving 17 bases between the germline ends. Germline V gene lookup returns CDR1 MNHEY and CDR2 SVGAGI. This CDR3 region has 15 residues. CDR3 region: CASSFTQGIRETQYF. DNA for the CDR3: TGTGCCAGCAGTTTCACACAGGGAATCCGGGAGACCCAGTACTTC.

This rearrangement joins TRBV15 to TRBJ2-5, with 8 bases matching TRBD1. V trimming: 5 bases; J trimming: 3 bases; junction bases outside the gene matches: 8. Germline V CDR1 and CDR2: LNHNV, YYDKDF (reference sequence). The length of the CDR3 is 15 residues. As DNA, the CDR3 is TGTGCCACCAGCCCCAAAGGGACAGGAGAAGAGACCCAGTACTTC. This translates into CATSPKGTGEETQYF.

The rearrangement links TRBV12-3 or TRBV12-4 to TRBJ2-5; D is possibly TRBD1 (5 bases). The CDR3 extends over 15 amino acids. Trimming cost V 1 base and J 3 bases, with 12 bases left between them. CDR3 nucleotides: TGTGCCAGCAGTTTAGAGGGGCCAAAGGAAGAGACCCAGTACTTC. It yields the protein CASSLEGPKEETQYF.

The chain employs TRBV11-2 and TRBJ2-5, with TRBD2 matching over 8 bases. V lost 1 base to trimming and J lost 4 bases; unmatched junction nucleotides: 5. The CDR3 loop spans 15 amino acids. CDR1 SGHAT and CDR2 FQNNGV come from the germline V gene. CDR3: CASSLVGLAGETQYF. In DNA form, the CDR3 reads TGTGCCAGCAGCTTAGTGGGCCTAGCGGGAGAGACCCAGTACTTC. The variable domain in full, with the rest retrieved from reference TRBV11-2 and TRBJ2-5, is EAGVAQSPRYKIIEKRQSVAFWCNPISGHATLYWYQQILGQGPKLLIQFQNNGVVDDSQLPKDRFSAERLKGVDSTLKIQPAKLEDSAVYLCASSLVGLAGETQYFGPGTRLLVL.

V and J are TRBV27 and TRBJ2-3, with D maybe TRBD2 (5 bases). The germline V gene has CDR1 MNHEY and CDR2 SMNVEV (reference sequence). The CDR3 covers 16 residues. The V and J ends lost 8 bases and 8 bases respectively, with 26 bases between them. CDR3 DNA: TGTGCCAGCCTCTCAATACCGGGATCTAATGAGGGTACGCAGTATTTT. Translating gives CASLSIPGSNEGTQYF.

The J gene is TRBJ1-5, the V gene TRBV29-1; 11 bases map to TRBD1. Trimming at V came to 7 bases and at J to 7 bases, leaving 3 bases not matched to a gene. The CDR3 has 12 amino acids. In germline, CDR1 is SQVTM, CDR2 ANQGSEA. CDR3 coding DNA: TGCAGCGGCGGGACAGGGGGACAGCCCCAGCATTTT. This encodes CSGGTGGQPQHF. The complete variable domain, with remaining parts taken from reference TRBV29-1 and TRBJ1-5, reads SAVISQKPSRDICQRGTSLTIQCQVDSQVTMMFWYRQQPGQSLTLIATANQGSEATYESGFVIDKFPISRPNLTFSTLTVSNMSPEDSSIYLCSGGTGGQPQHFGDGTRLSIL.

V usage is TRBV30 and J usage is TRBJ2-7; TRBD1 aligns across 7 bases. CDR1 and CDR2 from the germline V gene are GTSNPN and SVGIG (reference sequence). V lost 2 bases and J lost 0; bases outside the gene matches: 4. This CDR3 has 14 amino acids. The CDR3 DNA follows: TGTGCCTGGAGTAAACCAGGGGGCTCCTACGAGCAGTACTTC. Protein: CAWSKPGGSYEQYF.

The V call is TRBV9, the J call TRBJ2-7, with D possibly matching TRBD2 (7 bases). The length of the CDR3 is 14 residues. Germline loops: CDR1 SGDLS, CDR2 YYNGEE. The V end lost 7 bases, the J end lost 2 bases, and 16 bases lay between the germline ends. This CDR3 reads CASSEGGYPYEQYF. The DNA of the CDR3 is TGTGCCAGCTCCGAGGGGGGGTATCCCTACGAGCAGTACTTC.

On this clonotype: The DNA is omitted, as the CDR3 cannot be located on it reliably, and the CDR3 follows TCRdb's listing. This sequence joins TRBV19 and TRBJ1-2; the D call TRBD1 from the table was never checked on the DNA. The germline gives CDR1 LNHDA, CDR2 SQIVND (reference sequence). The CDR3 comprises 11 residues, both ends counted. The CDR3 sequence is CASTSGEGYTF.

This chain joins TRBV19 and TRBJ1-5; D is unclear. There are 12 residues in the CDR3. Germline loops: CDR1 LNHDA, CDR2 SQIVND (reference sequence). Trimming cost V 8 bases and J 2 bases, with 7 bases left between them. CDR3 nucleotide sequence: TGTGCCAGTGGAGTGGGCAATCAGCCCCAGCATTTT. The encoded protein is CASGVGNQPQHF.

The chain couples TRBV12-2 to TRBJ2-7; no DNA check was done on the table's D call, TRBD1. TRBV12-2 is a pseudogene. This CDR3 is built from 15 residues. Written as DNA, the CDR3 is TGTGCAAGTCGCCATCGACGACCGGCGCGTGGGGAGCAGTACTTC. Translated, it gives CASRHRRPARGEQYF.